This passage covers 14 T cell receptor beta chains from one sample sequenced in a study of cytomegalovirus exposure and HLA in healthy donors. In the PCR, 60 Vbeta and 13 Jbeta primers were used. TCRdb's table, derived via immunoSEQ multiplex PCR, lists solely in-frame clones and lacks some. The table records 60,000 to 90,000 clones, roughly 67% of them present only once. Specimen: PBMCs. Every receptor here comes from a man aged 35 to 55 in good health and CMV-seropositive.

This clone appeared a few times. This sequence joins TRBV5-1 and TRBJ2-7, with D possibly matching TRBD2 (6 bases). Germline CDR1 reads SGHRS; CDR2 reads YFSETQ. The CDR3 has 14 amino acids. V was trimmed by 4 bases and J by 7 bases, leaving 18 bases between them. The CDR3 DNA follows: TGCGCCAGCAGCGGACGCGGAGGGCCGAGTGAGCAGTACTTC. This translates into CASSGRGGPSEQYF.

There are a few counts of this clone. V gene TRBV7-8 combines with J gene TRBJ1-5; D remains ambiguous. Between the trimmed V and J ends, which lost 5 bases and 0 bases, there was a span of 8 bases. The CDR3 consists of 14 residues. The germline CDR1 and CDR2 sequences are SGHVS and FQNEAQ. The CDR3 sequence: CASSPDNSNQPQHF. CDR3 nucleotides: TGTGCCAGCAGCCCAGACAATAGCAATCAGCCCCAGCATTTT. Using reference TRBV7-8 and TRBJ1-5 for the parts outside the CDR3, the full variable domain is GAGVSQSPRYKVAKRGQDVALRCDPISGHVSLFWYQQALGQGPEFLTYFQNEAQLDKSGLPSDRFFAERPEGSVSTLKIQRTQQEDSAVYLCASSPDNSNQPQHFGDGTRLSIL.

This clone was seen once. The conserved closing phenylalanine or tryptophan is absent in this CDR3, likely reflecting a read error. The V call is TRBV5-1, the J call TRBJ1-1; a possible D gene is TRBD1 (6 bases). Germline V gene lookup returns CDR1 SGHRS and CDR2 YFSETQ. V was clipped by 1 base and J by 1 base, with 14 bases between them. The CDR3 contains 16 residues. CDR3 sequence reads: CASSLITGPRNTEAFL. The CDR3, as DNA: TGCGCCAGCAGCTTGATTACAGGGCCTAGGAACACTGAAGCTTTCCTT.

This clone was observed once. This chain uses TRBV5-1 with TRBJ2-5; 10 bases match TRBD2. Germline trimming cut 0 bases from V and 4 bases from J; bases unmatched to any gene: 3. The CDR3 is 15 amino acids. Germline loops: CDR1 SGHRS, CDR2 YFSETQ. The CDR3 region is CASSLAVAGGETQYF. The CDR3 nucleotides read TGCGCCAGCAGCTTGGCTGTAGCGGGAGGAGAGACCCAGTACTTC.

The chain is built from TRBV27 and TRBJ2-7, with TRBD2 matching over 7 bases. The junction had 11 bases not matched to a gene; V was cut back by 6 bases and J by 12 bases. Per the germline V gene, CDR1 is MNHEY and CDR2 is SMNVEV (reference sequence). The CDR3 is 12 residues long. In nucleotides, the CDR3 is TGTGCCAGCAGCCCCAGCGGGGCTGGCTGGTACTTC. Protein sequence: CASSPSGAGWYF.

This clone was seen only once. V usage is TRBV6-1 and J usage is TRBJ2-2; the match to TRBD1 covers 7 bases. From germline, CDR1 is MNHNS and CDR2 SASEGT. After removal of 4 bases from V and 0 bases from J, the junction contained 17 bases not matched to a gene. The CDR3 is 20 amino acids. CDR3 sequence (DNA): TGTGCCAGCAGTGGAAGTTCTGGGACAGCCAACTCTGCGAACACCGGGGAGCTGTTTTTT. As protein: CASSGSSGTANSANTGELFF.

This chain connects TRBV5-5 to TRBJ2-5; 9 bases map to TRBD1. V lost 3 bases to trimming and J lost 4 bases; unmatched junction nucleotides: 13. The CDR3 contains 17 residues. In germline, CDR1 is SGHKS, CDR2 YYEKEE (reference sequence). The CDR3 DNA reads as TGTGCCAGCAGCTATGGAGGGACAGGGATCGGGGGAGAGACCCAGTACTTC. Protein product: CASSYGGTGIGGETQYF. Filled out from reference TRBV5-5 and TRBJ2-5, the complete variable domain reads DAGVTQSPTHLIKTRGQQVTLRCSPISGHKSVSWYQQVLGQGPQFIFQYYEKEERGRGNFPDRFSARQFPNYSSELNVNALLLGDSALYLCASSYGGTGIGGETQYFGPGTRLLVL.

This clone was found a few times. The V call is TRBV7-9, the J call TRBJ1-1, with TRBD1 as a possible D gene (6 bases). Germline CDR1 is SEHNR and CDR2 is FQNEAQ (reference sequence). The CDR3 spans 16 residues. Trimming cost V 3 bases and J 5 bases, with 19 bases left between them. The CDR3 sequence is CASSFYPFTGLTEAFF. The DNA for the CDR3 is TGTGCCAGCAGCTTCTACCCGTTTACAGGGCTAACTGAAGCTTTCTTT.

This chain links TRBV2 with TRBJ2-5, with D maybe TRBD1 (6 bases). Germline values: CDR1 SNHLY, CDR2 FYNNEI. The CDR3 is made up of 15 amino acids. Trimming removed 1 base from V and 2 bases from J, with 11 bases in between. In DNA, the CDR3 is TGTGCCAGCAGTGAAGTTCAGGGGACGCAAGAGACCCAGTACTTC. Translated, it gives CASSEVQGTQETQYF.

The chain uses TRBV10-3 and TRBJ2-3; D is perhaps TRBD2 (6 bases). The CDR3 is 13 amino acids. Germline CDR1 reads ENHRY; CDR2 reads SYGVKD. Trimming shortened V by 8 bases and J by 2 bases, and 11 bases separated the two germline ends. The CDR3 here is CAISGGVTDTQYF. DNA for the CDR3: TGTGCCATCTCGGGCGGGGTCACAGATACGCAGTATTTT.

This chain uses TRBV5-1 with TRBJ1-2, with no clear D. Germline assignment: CDR1 SGHRS and CDR2 YFSETQ. The CDR3 consists of 14 residues. V lost 3 bases to trimming and J lost 0 bases, with 9 bases between them. CDR3 amino acids: CASSSGPTNYGYTF. In DNA form, the CDR3 reads TGCGCCAGCAGCTCAGGTCCAACTAACTATGGCTACACCTTC. Drawing the rest from reference TRBV5-1 and TRBJ1-2, the complete variable domain is KAGVTQTPRYLIKTRGQQVTLSCSPISGHRSVSWYQQTPGQGLQFLFEYFSETQRNKGNFPGRFSGRQFSNSRSEMNVSTLELGDSALYLCASSSGPTNYGYTFGSGTRLTVV.

This rearrangement joins TRBV19 to TRBJ1-5; D unclear. With 6 bases removed from V and 3 bases from J, the gap between germline ends came to 6 bases. Germline loops: CDR1 LNHDA, CDR2 SQIVND (reference sequence). This CDR3 contains 12 residues. The CDR3: CASRADNQPQHF. The DNA for the CDR3 is TGTGCCAGTAGAGCGGACAATCAGCCCCAGCATTTT.

This clone was seen just once. The rearrangement links TRBV27 to TRBJ2-7; TRBD1 matches 8 bases. The CDR3 runs to 12 residues. Germline CDR1 reads MNHEY; CDR2 reads SMNVEV (reference sequence). With 6 bases clipped from V and 6 bases from J, the junction kept 4 bases outside the gene matches. The CDR3 sequence is CASRDQGAEQYF. Written as DNA, the CDR3 is TGTGCCAGCAGGGACCAGGGGGCCGAGCAGTACTTC.

The chain joins TRBV7-8 to TRBJ2-5, with 9 nucleotides matching TRBD2. CDR3 length: 14 amino acids. Trimming cost V 5 bases and J 5 bases; bases outside gene matches: 6. Per germline, CDR1 SGHVS and CDR2 FQNEAQ. CDR3 in amino acids: CASSAGGREETQYF. CDR3 nucleotides: TGTGCCAGCAGCGCGGGAGGGAGGGAGGAGACCCAGTACTTC.